The rows below give T cell receptor beta chains drawn from one sample of a study of Ad26.COV2.S vaccination and SARS-CoV-2 variants. The assay was immunoSEQ multiplex PCR, and TCRdb's table has in-frame clones only and misses some. The sample carries about 480,000 clones, roughly 85% recorded once. The sample in question was peripheral blood, obtained in a trial of Ad26.COV2.S vaccine versus placebo. The receptors stem from a person between 18 and 60 years old who received the Ad26.COV2.S COVID-19 vaccine or a placebo. The conserved cysteine and the conserved F or W are not part of the CDR3 here.

V: TRBV16; CDR3: ASSQHTGVLNTEAF
V: TRBV30; CDR3: AWNGVSGELF
V: TRBV10-2; CDR3: ASSESQQGANTGELF
V: TRBV5-3; CDR3: ARSYNEQF
V: TRBV3-1/TRBV3-2; CDR3: ASSPGTSGITGELF
V: TRBV4-2; CDR3: ASSQARIAASDEQF
V: TRBV14; CDR3: ASSPRQGGLARHTQY
V: TRBV7-2; CDR3: ASSRSGGDYGYT
V: TRBV4-3; CDR3: ASSQEVALTQY
V: TRBV7-2; CDR3: ASSFRSGTSNNEQF
V: TRBV5-1; CDR3: ASSPGGLAVEQY
V: TRBV10-3; CDR3: AISDVVGTALSSYGYT
V: TRBV19; CDR3: ASSPGGNRATYEQY
V: TRBV19; CDR3: ASSMGGGNEQF
V: TRBV28; CDR3: ASSLRGTGETQY
V: TRBV24-1; CDR3: ATSEPGTGSQPQH
V: TRBV9; CDR3: ASTTPQSYGYT
V: TRBV19; CDR3: ASSIDRQALTEAF
V: TRBV28; CDR3: ASRPLTGTQY
V: TRBV3-1/TRBV3-2; CDR3: ASSHSGTDNQPQH
V: TRBV7-3; CDR3: ASRRGLSTDTQY
V: TRBV28; CDR3: ASSVNGQGFYEQY
V: TRBV7-2; CDR3: ASSSQPPGLAGDADTQY
V: TRBV19; CDR3: ASSIEDTPYEQY
V: TRBV28; CDR3: ASRDILDRGDYEQY
V: TRBV15; CDR3: ATSRDTVGTLRY
V: TRBV28; CDR3: ASRRDWTIYEQY
V: TRBV6-2/TRBV6-3; CDR3: ASSYGTVNTEAF
V: TRBV5-1; CDR3: ASSLLSGNYEQY
V: TRBV7-7; CDR3: ASSPYTSGTEAF
V: TRBV6-2/TRBV6-3; CDR3: ASSYGGSLAGGPYNEQF